The 3 T cell receptor beta chains below were found in one sample sequenced in a study of cytomegalovirus exposure and HLA in healthy donors. Researchers ran the PCR with 60 Vbeta and 13 Jbeta primers. The assay was immunoSEQ multiplex PCR, and TCRdb's table has in-frame clones only and misses some. This table holds about 150,000 clones, about three fifths found once. Sequencing was performed on PBMCs. The receptors come from a woman aged 60-75 years in good health and CMV-seropositive.

The rearrangement links TRBV4-3 to TRBJ2-1, with D perhaps matching TRBD2 (6 bases). Germline assignment: CDR1 LGHNA and CDR2 YSLEER. This CDR3 region has 15 residues. The V end was cut by 1 base, the J end by 3 bases, with 10 bases between. The CDR3 bases are TGCGCCAGCAGCCAAGGGGGACTGATCTACAATGAGCAGTTCTTC. Its translation: CASSQGGLIYNEQFF.

The chain has TRBV18 and TRBJ2-3; a possible D gene is TRBD1 (5 bases). V shed 3 bases and J shed 4 bases, with 11 bases lying between them. The CDR3 totals 14 residues. Germline V gives CDR1 KGHSH, CDR2 LQKENI. Here the CDR3 DNA reads TGTGCCAGCTCACCGTTCCAGGGCCCAGATACGCAGTATTTT. This gives the protein CASSPFQGPDTQYF. Complete variable domain (other parts from reference TRBV18 and TRBJ2-3): NAGVMQNPRHLVRRRGQEARLRCSPMKGHSHVYWYRQLPEEGLKFMVYLQKENIIDESGMPKERFSAEFPKEGPSILRIQQVVRGDSAAYFCASSPFQGPDTQYFGPGTRLTVL.

This sequence joins TRBV6-1 and TRBJ1-1, with D hard to call. CDR1 is MNHNS and CDR2 is SASEGT in the germline V gene. The CDR3 runs 13 residues. The V end was cut by 2 bases, the J end by 1 base, with 5 bases between. CDR3 sequence: CASSEQKNTEAFF. CDR3 DNA sequence: TGTGCCAGCAGTGAACAAAAGAACACTGAAGCTTTCTTT.